This T cell receptor (beta chain) was sequenced during a study of regulatory T cells in long-lasting Graves disease. General study findings and limits: The study found lower TCR diversity in persistent Graves' patients than in newly diagnosed ones.

This CDR3 spans 15 amino acids. Germline V gene sequence: CDR1 MNHNS, CDR2 SASEGT. V lost 3 bases and J lost 5; bases outside the gene matches: 5. This clonotype was seen at least ten times. Its matching antigen is unknown. Described time point: newly diagnosed GD, antithyroid drugs for less than 3 months. RNA extracted from PBMCs served as the sequencing template. Arm-PCR with iRepertoire HTBI primers amplified the CDR3 regions for these TCR beta libraries. From the multiplex PCR reads, TCRdb called clonotypes with MiXCR, one entry per CDR3 protein. The sample lists about 440,000 distinct CDR3 sequences, about 17% occurring once. This sample was shared with a second study, whose subject was T cells in Graves' hyperthyroidism and ophthalmopathy. That paper notes: Hyperthyroidism in the patients, aged 18 to 65, was newly diagnosed and under 2 months in duration.

This TCR came from a woman aged 25 to 39 with Graves disease. The specimen was peripheral blood mononuclear cells (PBMCs), collected at new diagnosis, from a patient treated with antithyroid drugs. The V call is TRBV6-1, the J call TRBJ2-1; 9 positions match TRBD2. CDR3 residues: CASSEGLAANNEQFF. CDR3 nucleotides: TGTGCCAGCAGTGAGGGACTAGCAGCGAACAATGAGCAGTTCTTC.